The TCR beta chain described here comes from a study of cytomegalovirus exposure and HLA in healthy donors. Notes on the study in general: Some public TCRs appeared in many individuals, while most sequences were rare.

PCR involved 60 Vbeta and 13 Jbeta primers. Original processing notes: Later reanalysis found about 80 million unique TCR beta chains, about 10 million of them shared. Sequencing was performed with immunoSEQ multiplex PCR; in TCRdb, only in-frame clones are kept and a portion is missing. The V and J calls and clone size come from that table; D and trimming were worked out from the DNA. This sample yields some 200,000 clones, of which 82% are seen a single time; around 6.3% belongs to the top ten. This clone appeared once. Its antigen is not known. The receptor was derived from a woman aged 50 to 60 in good health and CMV-seropositive. The sample taken for sequencing was PBMCs.

The CDR3 reads CASSMDRASPDTQYF. CDR3 in DNA: TGTGCCAGTAGTATGGACAGGGCATCCCCAGATACGCAGTATTTT. The chain combines TRBV19 with TRBJ2-3; TRBD1 matches 8 bases. With V trimmed by 3 bases and J by 4 bases, 6 bases remained unmatched. Germline assignment: CDR1 LNHDA and CDR2 SQIVND (reference sequence). The CDR3 runs to 15 residues. Supplemented by reference TRBV19 and TRBJ2-3, the full variable domain reads DGGITQSPKYLFRKEGQNVTLSCEQNLNHDAMYWYRQDPGQGLRLIYYSQIVNDFQKGDIAEGYSVSREKKESFPLTVTSAQKNPTAFYLCASSMDRASPDTQYFGPGTRLTVL.